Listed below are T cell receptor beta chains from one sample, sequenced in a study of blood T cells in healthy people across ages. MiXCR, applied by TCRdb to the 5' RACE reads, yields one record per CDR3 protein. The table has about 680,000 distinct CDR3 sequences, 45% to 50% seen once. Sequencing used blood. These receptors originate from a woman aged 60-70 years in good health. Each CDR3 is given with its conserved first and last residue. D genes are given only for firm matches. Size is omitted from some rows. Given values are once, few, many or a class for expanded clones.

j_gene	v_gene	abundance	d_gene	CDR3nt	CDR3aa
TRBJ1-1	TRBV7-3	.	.	TGTGCCAGCAGCCCGGACACAGGCGCTGAAGCTTTCTTT	CASSPDTGAEAFF
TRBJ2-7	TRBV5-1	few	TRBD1	TGCGCCAGCAGCTTCCGGGACAGGGACTCCTACGAGCAGTACTTC	CASSFRDRDSYEQYF
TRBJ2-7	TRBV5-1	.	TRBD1	TGCGCCAGCAGCTTGATGACAGGGGGCGTCGAGCAGTACTTC	CASSLMTGGVEQYF
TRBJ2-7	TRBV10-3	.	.	TGTGCCATCAGTAGCGGGACTAGGAAGGGGGCCCAGTACTTC	CAISSGTRKGAQYF
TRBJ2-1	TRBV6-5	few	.	TGTGCCAGCAGTTACTCGGGAGACTACAATGAGCAGTTCTTC	CASSYSGDYNEQFF
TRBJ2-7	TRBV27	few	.	TGTGCCAGCAGTGCCAGGTGCGGTGGTGCCTACGAGCAGTACTTC	CASSARCGGAYEQYF
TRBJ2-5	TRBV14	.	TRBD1	TGTGCCAGCAGACCTTGGGACAGGGGCAATGAGCAGTACTTC	CASRPWDRGNEQYF
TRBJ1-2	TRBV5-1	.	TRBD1	TGCGCCAGCAGCGAAGGGACAGGGGAGAGTTATGGCTACACCTTC	CASSEGTGESYGYTF
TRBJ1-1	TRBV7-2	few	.	TGTGCCAGCAGCCCGTACTGGGGTACGGGAAACACTGAAGCTTTCTTT	CASSPYWGTGNTEAFF
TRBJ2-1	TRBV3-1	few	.	TGTGCCAGCAGCCAACAGGGGTCCGATGAGCAGTTCTTC	CASSQQGSDEQFF
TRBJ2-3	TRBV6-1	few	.	TGTGCCAGCAGTAGGGCCATCGGGCGTACTATAACAGATACGCAGTATTTT	CASSRAIGRTITDTQYF
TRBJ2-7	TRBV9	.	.	TGTGCCAGCAGCGTAGTAGTATCTGGCGAGCAGTACTTC	CASSVVVSGEQYF
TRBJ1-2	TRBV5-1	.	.	TGCGCCAGCAGCTTGGCGGGGCAGAGAAGCGACTACACCTTC	CASSLAGQRSDYTF
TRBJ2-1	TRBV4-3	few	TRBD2	TGCGCCAGCAGCCAAGAGGGGGGGAGAGCGAATGAGCAGTTCTTC	CASSQEGGRANEQFF
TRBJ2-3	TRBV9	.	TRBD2	TGTGCCAGCAGCATTAGCGGGAGCCCAGATACGCAGTATTTT	CASSISGSPDTQYF
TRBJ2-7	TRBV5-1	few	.	TGCGCCAGCAGACCCAGGACAGCTGACTACGAGCAGTACTTC	CASRPRTADYEQYF
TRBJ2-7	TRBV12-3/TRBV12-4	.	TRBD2	TGTGCCAGCAGGGTTCTAGCGGGAGGAGGCGAGCAGTACTTC	CASRVLAGGGEQYF
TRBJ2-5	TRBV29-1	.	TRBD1	TGCAGCGTTTTACAGGGGGAAGAGACCCAGTACTTC	CSVLQGEETQYF
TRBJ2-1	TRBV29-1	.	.	TGCAGCGTTGAACTAATGGATGAGCAGCTCTTC	CSVELMDEQLF
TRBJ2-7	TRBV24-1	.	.	TGTGCCACCATGAGCTCCTACGAGCAGTACTTC	CATMSSYEQYF
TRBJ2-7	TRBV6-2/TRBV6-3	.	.	TGTGCCACCCTAACCGGGACGGAGCAGTACTTC	CATLTGTEQYF
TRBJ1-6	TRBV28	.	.	TGTGCCAGCAGCCCAAGGGGGGACACTGCACCCCTCCACTTT	CASSPRGDTAPLHF
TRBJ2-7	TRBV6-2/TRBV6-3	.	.	TGTGCCAGCAGTTACCAGGACGGAGCACACTACGAGCAGTACTTC	CASSYQDGAHYEQYF
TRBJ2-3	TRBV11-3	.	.	TGTGCCAGCAGCAGTCGGGAGAGTAGCGCGCAGTATTTT	CASSSRESSAQYF
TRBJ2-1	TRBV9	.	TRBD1	TGTGCCAGCAGGGGGACAGCCAATGAACAGTTCTTC	CASRGTANEQFF
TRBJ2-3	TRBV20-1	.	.	TGCAGTGCTAGTACCCGCACAGATACGCAGTATTTT	CSASTRTDTQYF
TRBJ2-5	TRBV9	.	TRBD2	TGTGCCAGCAGCGTAGCGGCTAGCGGGACCCAAGAGGCCCAGTACTTC	CASSVAASGTQEAQYF
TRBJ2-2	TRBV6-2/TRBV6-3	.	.	TGTGCCAGCACCCTTCGGGCGAACACCGGGGAGCTGTTTTTT	CASTLRANTGELFF
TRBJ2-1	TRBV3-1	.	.	TGTGCCAGCAGCCACCAAACTAGTCCCGGTGAGCAGTTCTTC	CASSHQTSPGEQFF
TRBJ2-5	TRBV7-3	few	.	TGTGCCAGCAGCTTAATAGCAGACAGCCAAGAGACCCAGTACTTC	CASSLIADSQETQYF
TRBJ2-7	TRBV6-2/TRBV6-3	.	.	TGTGCCAGCAGGTGGGCTTGGACAGCAGCCTACGAGCAGTACTTC	CASRWAWTAAYEQYF
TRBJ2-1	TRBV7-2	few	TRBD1	TGTGCCAGCAGCTTCCCAGGGGGAGTGGTGAATGAGCAGTTCTTC	CASSFPGGVVNEQFF
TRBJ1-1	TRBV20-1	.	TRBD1	TGCAGTGCTGTCCGGGACAGGATCTCTGAAGCTTTCTTT	CSAVRDRISEAFF
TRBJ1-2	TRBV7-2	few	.	TGTGCCAGCAGCCCAGGGCCGTTAGGTAGATATGGCTACACCTTC	CASSPGPLGRYGYTF
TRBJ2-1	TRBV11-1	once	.	TGTGCCAGCAGCCCAGGGGGGGCAGGTCACAATGAGCAGTTCTTC	CASSPGGAGHNEQFF
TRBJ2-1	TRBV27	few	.	TGTGCCAGCAGTTTCGGCCCCGGCAATGAGCAGTTCTTC	CASSFGPGNEQFF
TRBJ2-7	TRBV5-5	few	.	TGTGCCAGCAGCTTCCTAGGCAGGGCCCCCTACGAGCAGTACTTC	CASSFLGRAPYEQYF
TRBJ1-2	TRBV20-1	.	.	TGCAGTGCATCGGACCATAACTATGGCTACACCTTC	CSASDHNYGYTF
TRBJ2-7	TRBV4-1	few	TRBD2	TGCGCCAGCAGCCAAGTGCTAGCGGGAGCTGTTCCCTACGAGCAGTACTTC	CASSQVLAGAVPYEQYF
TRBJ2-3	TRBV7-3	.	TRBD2	TGTGCCAGCAGCAGGACTAGACCTACTAGCACAGATACGCAGTATTTT	CASSRTRPTSTDTQYF
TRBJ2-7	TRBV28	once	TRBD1	TGTGCCAGCAGTCCCACGGACAGGCCCCATGAGCAGTACTTC	CASSPTDRPHEQYF
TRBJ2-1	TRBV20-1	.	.	TGCAGTGCCCTCTGGATTTCGAACAATGAGCAGTTCTTC	CSALWISNNEQFF
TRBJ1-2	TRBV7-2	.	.	TGTACCAGCAGCTTAGCAGGGAATCCCGGCTACACCTTC	CTSSLAGNPGYTF
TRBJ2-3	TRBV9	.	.	TGTGCCAGCAGCGTAGAGTGGCAGTCAGACACAGATACGCAGTATTTT	CASSVEWQSDTDTQYF
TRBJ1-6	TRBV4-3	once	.	TGCGCCAGCAGCCAAGACTTGGTTGGGGGAACGGGATCACCCCTCCACTTT	CASSQDLVGGTGSPLHF
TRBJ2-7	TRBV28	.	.	TGTGCCAGCAGGCCGGGGTCCCTCGCCTACGAGCGGTACTTC	CASRPGSLAYERYF
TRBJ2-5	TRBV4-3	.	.	TGCGCCAGCAGCCAAAAAGGAGGGAGGACGGGAGAGACCCAGTACTTC	CASSQKGGRTGETQYF
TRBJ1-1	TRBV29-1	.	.	TGCAGCGCAGGGGTTTGGGGCACTGAAGCTTTCTTT	CSAGVWGTEAFF
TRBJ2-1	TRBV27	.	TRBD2	TGTGCCAGCAGTCAACTAGCGGGAGTGACCTACAATGAGCAGTTCTTC	CASSQLAGVTYNEQFF
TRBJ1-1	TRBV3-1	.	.	TGTGCCAGCAGCCAAGATTGGAGGGGTACTGAAGCTTTCTTT	CASSQDWRGTEAFF
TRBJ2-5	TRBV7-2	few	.	TGTGCCAGCAGCCCTTTTAAGGGTAATGAGCAGTACTTC	CASSPFKGNEQYF
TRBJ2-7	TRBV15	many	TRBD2	TGTGCCACCAGCGGAGGGGGACTAGCGAACTACGAGCAGTACTTC	CATSGGGLANYEQYF
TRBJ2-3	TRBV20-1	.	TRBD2	TGCAGTGCTAGAGATCGGGCGGGAGTCAGGGATACGCAGTATTTT	CSARDRAGVRDTQYF
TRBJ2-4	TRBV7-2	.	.	TGTGCCAGCAGCTTTAGCTCCTTAGCCAAAAACATTCAGTACTTC	CASSFSSLAKNIQYF
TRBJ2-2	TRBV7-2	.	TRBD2	TGTGCCAGCAGCTTAGGGACTAGCGGGAACGCCGGGGAGCTGTTTTTT	CASSLGTSGNAGELFF
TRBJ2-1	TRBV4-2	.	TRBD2	TGTGCCAGCAGCCAAGATGGGACTAGCGGGATAAACAATGAGCAGTTCTTC	CASSQDGTSGINNEQFF
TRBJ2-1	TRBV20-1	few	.	TGCAGTGCTCCCCTAGGTTCATCATACAATGAGCAGTTCTTC	CSAPLGSSYNEQFF
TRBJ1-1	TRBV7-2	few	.	TGTGCCAGCAGCGCCCAGGCTAACACTGAAGCTTTCTTT	CASSAQANTEAFF
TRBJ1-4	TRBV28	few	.	TGTGCCAGCAGCCGACGGGATGAAAAACTGTTTTTT	CASSRRDEKLFF
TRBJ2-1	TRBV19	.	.	TGTGCCAGTAGTACCCCCTATTCCAATCGCGAGCAGTTCTTC	CASSTPYSNREQFF